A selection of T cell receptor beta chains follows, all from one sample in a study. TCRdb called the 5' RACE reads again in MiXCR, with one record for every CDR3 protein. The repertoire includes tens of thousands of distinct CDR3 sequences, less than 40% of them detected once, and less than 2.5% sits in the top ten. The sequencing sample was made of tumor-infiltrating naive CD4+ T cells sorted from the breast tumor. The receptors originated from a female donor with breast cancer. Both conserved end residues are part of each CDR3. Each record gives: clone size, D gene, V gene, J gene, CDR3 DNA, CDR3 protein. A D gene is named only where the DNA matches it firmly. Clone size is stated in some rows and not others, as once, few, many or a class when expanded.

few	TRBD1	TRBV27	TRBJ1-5	TGTGCCAGCAGGGCACCGGGACAGGGCAGCCAGCCCCAGCATTTT	CASRAPGQGSQPQHF
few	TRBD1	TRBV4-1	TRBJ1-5	TGCGCCAGCAGCCCACAGAGCACAGGGGGCAATCAGCCCCAGCATTTT	CASSPQSTGGNQPQHF
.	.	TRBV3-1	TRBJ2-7	TGTGCCAGCAGCCCCACGACAGGCTCTGGCGAGCAGTACTTC	CASSPTTGSGEQYF
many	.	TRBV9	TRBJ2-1	TGTGCCAGCAGCGTAGTCCCTGTAGGGGGGGGGGATGAGCAGTTCTTC	CASSVVPVGGGDEQFF
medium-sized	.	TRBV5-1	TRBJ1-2	TGCGCCAGCAGCTTGGCTGCTAACTATGGCTACACCTTC	CASSLAANYGYTF
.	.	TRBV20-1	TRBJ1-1	TGCAGTGCTAGATTCGGAGATCCTGAAGCTTTCTTT	CSARFGDPEAFF
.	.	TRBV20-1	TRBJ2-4	TGCAGTGCTCAACCTGGGGCCTTATCCAAAAACATTCAGTACTTC	CSAQPGALSKNIQYF
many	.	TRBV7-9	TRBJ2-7	TGTGCCAGCAGCGAGAAGGCCGTAGGAACCTACGAGCAGTACTTC	CASSEKAVGTYEQYF
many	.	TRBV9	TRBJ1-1	TGTGCCAGCAGCGTAGGGTTAGGGGACACTGAAGCTTTCTTT	CASSVGLGDTEAFF
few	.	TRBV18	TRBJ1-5	TGTGCCAGCTCACCACGCGGAGGGACTTCGGGCAATCAGCCCCAGCATTTT	CASSPRGGTSGNQPQHF
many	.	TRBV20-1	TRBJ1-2	TGCAGTGCTGGCGGGCCAGTTAACTATGGCTACACCTTC	CSAGGPVNYGYTF
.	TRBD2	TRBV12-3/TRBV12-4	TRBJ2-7	TGTGCCAGCACCCGGGGGGGTAACTACGAGCAGTACTTC	CASTRGGNYEQYF
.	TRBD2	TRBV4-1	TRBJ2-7	TGCGCCAGCAGCCAAGGAAGGACTAGCGGCAACTACGAGCAGTACTTC	CASSQGRTSGNYEQYF
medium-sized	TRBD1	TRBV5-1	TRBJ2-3	TGCGCCAGCAGCCTGATGGGACAGGGGGCGTCAGATACGCAGTATTTT	CASSLMGQGASDTQYF
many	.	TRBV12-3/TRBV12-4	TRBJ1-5	TGTGCCAGCTCCATTTTCAAATGGGGGGGCAATCAGCCCCAGCATTTT	CASSIFKWGGNQPQHF
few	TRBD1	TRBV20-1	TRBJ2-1	TGCAGTGCTACCCCTCCCTCGGGGGACAGGGGCCATGAGCAGTTCTTC	CSATPPSGDRGHEQFF
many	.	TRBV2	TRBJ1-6	TGTGCCAGCGCGTTTCGGCCTGGAAGGGCGAATTCACCCCTCCACTTT	CASAFRPGRANSPLHF
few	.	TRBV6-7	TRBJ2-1	TGTGCCAGCAGTTACTCGTGGTATACGAGCCGGAATGAGCAGTTCTTC	CASSYSWYTSRNEQFF
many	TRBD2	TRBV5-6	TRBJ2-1	TGTGCCAGCAGCCCGGCTAGCGGGAGAAGGAAGTTCTTC	CASSPASGRRKFF
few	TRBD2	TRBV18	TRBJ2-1	TGTGCCAGCACTTCTCTAGCGGGAGGGACCGATGAGCAGTTCTTC	CASTSLAGGTDEQFF
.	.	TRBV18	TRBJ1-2	TGTGCCAGCTCACCAACTAGGTCTGACTATGGCCACACCTTC	CASSPTRSDYGHTF
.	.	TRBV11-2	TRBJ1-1	TGTGCCAGCAGCCGCACAGAAGCCGTGAACACTGAAGCTTTCTTT	CASSRTEAVNTEAFF
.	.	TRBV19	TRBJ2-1	TGTGCCAGTACCGAACCGGGACTGCCAAATGAGCAGTTCTTC	CASTEPGLPNEQFF
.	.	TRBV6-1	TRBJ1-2	TGTGCCACAGGACCCAAATCTTTCGGGGATGGCTACACCTTC	CATGPKSFGDGYTF
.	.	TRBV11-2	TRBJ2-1	TGTGCCAGCAGCTTATTGGGACTGAGGAACAATGAGCAGTTCTTC	CASSLLGLRNNEQFF
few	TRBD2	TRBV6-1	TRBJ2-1	TGTGCCAGCCGGGGGGGAGGGAGGGCCGTCTATGAGCAGTTCTTC	CASRGGGRAVYEQFF
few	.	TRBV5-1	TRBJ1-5	TGCGCCAGCAGCCCCTCCCCGCCCGGGGAAGGCAATCAGCCCCAGCATTTT	CASSPSPPGEGNQPQHF
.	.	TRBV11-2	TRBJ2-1	TGTGCCAGCAGCCCTGCTAGTCGATATGAGCAGTTCTTC	CASSPASRYEQFF
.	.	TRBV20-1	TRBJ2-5	TGCAGTGCTAGATTCTTGGGAAGCGGCGAGCCCCAGTACTTC	CSARFLGSGEPQYF
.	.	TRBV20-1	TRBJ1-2	TGCAGTGCCTCTGGACCCAGCGATGGCTACACCTTC	CSASGPSDGYTF
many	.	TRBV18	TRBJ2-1	TGTGCCAGCTCACCACCGGGGCGGGCCTCCTACAATGAGCAGTTCTTC	CASSPPGRASYNEQFF
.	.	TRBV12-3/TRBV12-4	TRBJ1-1	TGTGCCAGCATCCCGGGACTGGGGCCGAACACTGAGGCTTTCTTT	CASIPGLGPNTEAFF
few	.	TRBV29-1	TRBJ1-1	TGCAGCGTGCGGCTGAACACTGAAGCTTTCTTT	CSVRLNTEAFF
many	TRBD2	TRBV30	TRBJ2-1	TGTGCCTGGAGTGTAGAGATAGCGGGGGCCAATGAGCAGTTCTTC	CAWSVEIAGANEQFF
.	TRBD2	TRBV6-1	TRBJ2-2	TGTGCCAGCAGTGGGTCTAGCGGGAGTTTCTCCGGGGAGCTGTTTTTT	CASSGSSGSFSGELFF
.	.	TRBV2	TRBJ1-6	TGTGCCAGCAGCGGGGAGGGCACGGGAGGTTCACCCCTCCACTTT	CASSGEGTGGSPLHF
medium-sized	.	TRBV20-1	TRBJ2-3	TGCAGTGCTAGTGGGGACCTCGCAGATACGCAGTATTTT	CSASGDLADTQYF
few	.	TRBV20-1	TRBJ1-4	TGCAGTTCCATGACTGAGGAAAAACTGTTTTTT	CSSMTEEKLFF
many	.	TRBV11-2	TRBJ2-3	TGTGCCAGCAGCGGCCGACATGGAAACACAGATACGCAGTATTTT	CASSGRHGNTDTQYF
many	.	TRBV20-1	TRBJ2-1	TGCAGTGCTAGATTCGGACACAACTACAATGAGCAGTTCTTC	CSARFGHNYNEQFF
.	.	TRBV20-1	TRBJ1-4	TGCAGTGCTAGCGGGACTAGGGAAGGTACTGGAAAACTGTTTTTT	CSASGTREGTGKLFF